This entry is about one T cell receptor (beta chain). What antigen it recognizes has not been identified. Qualities for individual bases were not recorded, and no much larger clone is one base off. The data belong to a study of beta chain features in type 1 diabetes (dated by TCRdb to the late 2010s). About the full investigation: No differences in mean age, gender distribution, total cell number or subset yield were found between patients and healthy donors. A total of roughly 100,000,000 sorted cells were examined across all samples, and the number of cells per subset was strongly correlated with RNA yield. Whereas all 28 donors provided naive and central memory subsets, regulatory and stem cell-like memory subsets were isolated from just 8 patients and about 8 healthy donors. The study compared the TCRB repertoires of sorted circulating CD4+ T cell subsets in recently diagnosed type 1 diabetes patients with those in matched healthy donors.

Study-wide findings and limitations: Shorter templates might have been favored by PCR, but patient and control samples were amplified and corrected together, so both groups would have been affected equally by any skew. Naive, central memory and regulatory TCRB repertoires appeared to be more similar among patients than among healthy donors. HLA sub-analyses involved small numbers of individuals, so any influence of HLA type on TCRB rearrangement remained unresolved. Because cDNA rather than genomic DNA was sequenced, highly expressing activated cells could have been over-represented, although no difference in activation and CD3 levels was found between groups. A moderate but significant shortening of TCRB CDR3 length was observed in type 1 diabetes patients in all four CD4+ subsets. At VDJ recombination sites, type 1 diabetes patients had fewer insertions and more deleted nucleotides, which implies abnormalities in thymic rearrangement.

All of the isolated RNA was reverse transcribed with the High Capacity cDNA Reverse Transcription Kit, so expressed TCRB transcripts were sequenced. Deep immunoSEQ sequencing was applied to naive, central memory and regulatory T cell samples, giving an average of about 3.6 million total reads per sample. Sorted cells were lysed in RLT buffer and RNA was extracted with DNase-treated RNeasy Micro or Mini kits, depending on cell number. Each cell subset was processed on its own to prevent cross-contamination, while patient and healthy donor samples were processed together. The immunoSEQ multiplex PCR was used to amplify TCRB sequences from cDNA, yielding 87-bp fragments that span the CDR3 region. Sequencing of the amplicons was done on the Illumina HiSeq platform. Per the source publication's procedure: PCR bias was corrected computationally using synthetic template baselines, and reads within Hamming distance 2 were collapsed, with unmergeable singletons discarded. Reads were aligned against IMGT so that V, D and J genes, CDR3 length and insertions or deletions at six rearrangement sites could be assigned. Clonotype counts were normalized to sorted cell number within each subset before computing true diversity and Gini coefficients with the tcR R package. Repertoire sharing was quantified using the overlap coefficient calculated on TCRB nucleotide sequences. Out-of-frame TCRB sequences from naive cells were analyzed as a proxy for the pre-selection repertoire. Not all clones reach the TCRdb copy of this immuneACCESS table, which keeps in-frame sequences only. Checked studies attribute under half of the gap to unresolved V genes and leave the rest unexplained. That table gives V, J and clone size, and the DNA gave D and trimming. Counted in this sample were about 270,000 clones; approximately 14% of them appeared once. The ten top clones hold about 0.027% of the sample.

A single peripheral blood draw of about 116 mL on average was collected from each donor into heparinised tubes. Naive, central memory, regulatory and stem cell-like memory CD4+ T cells were sorted on a BD FACSAria II using a panel including CD45RO, CCR7, CD25, CD127, CD95 and CD27. All sorted populations exceeded 95% purity. Right away, PBMCs were isolated by Lymphoprep density gradient centrifugation and were stained directly, with no culture step. So that batch effects would be minimized, each experiment stained and sorted samples in pairs, pairing one healthy donor with one patient. CDR1 and CDR2, looked up from the germline V gene, are MGHDK and SYGVNS. V gives up 7 bases and J gives up 4 bases, and the segment between their germline ends measures 11 bases. The CDR3 covers 14 residues, taking in both the cysteine and the phenylalanine. Only the CDR3 region is kept as DNA, spanning 42 bases read in frame from base 1.

The TCR was taken from a middle-aged woman in good health. This receptor chain uses TRBV25-1 and TRBJ1-6; TRBD1 is possibly the D segment (5 matching bases). Sequencing was carried out using naive CD4+ T cells from blood. The label giving this sample's cell subset or site can be read as: true naive CD4+ T cells. CDR3 sequence: CASKDRVYNSPLHF. The base sequence is TGTGCCAGCAAAGACAGAGTTTATAATTCACCCCTCCACTTT.